One and the same sample provided the 13 T cell receptor beta chains below, sequenced in a study of T cell changes during pregnancy in multiple sclerosis (dated by TCRdb to 2018 to 2020). The receptor library was made with the immunoSEQ multiplex PCR assay. TCRdb provides this immuneACCESS table in a form limited to in-frame rearrangements. Some clones are lacking; in checked studies, under half of them reflect an unresolved V gene, and why the rest are absent is not known. For this sample the table gives around 80,000 clones, of which around 94% were detected only once. Around 0.91% of the sample is in the top ten clones. The specimen was peripheral blood, collected in the second trimester of pregnancy. The receptors were sampled from a female donor in good health, enrolled as a control in a pregnancy study.

The rearrangement uses TRBV19 and TRBJ2-1; the match to TRBD2 covers 9 bases. The CDR3 contains 14 residues. The germline V gene encodes CDR1 LNHDA and CDR2 SQIVND (reference sequence). Trimming removed 3 bases from V and 10 bases from J; junction bases left unmatched: 7. This chain's CDR3 is CASSIGREGEEQFF. CDR3 sequence (DNA): TGTGCCAGTAGTATTGGGCGGGAGGGGGAGGAGCAGTTCTTC.

This rearrangement joins TRBV18 to TRBJ2-7; TRBD2 matches at 8 bases. CDR1 and CDR2 (germline): KGHSH, LQKENI. The CDR3 extends over 15 amino acids. Trimming at V came to 3 bases and at J to 6 bases, leaving 10 bases not matched to a gene. CDR3 residues: CASSPSGAGVGEQYF. The DNA for the CDR3 is TGTGCCAGCTCACCCTCGGGAGCGGGAGTGGGCGAGCAGTACTTC. The entire variable domain, with the rest obtained from reference TRBV18 and TRBJ2-7, is as follows: NAGVMQNPRHLVRRRGQEARLRCSPMKGHSHVYWYRQLPEEGLKFMVYLQKENIIDESGMPKERFSAEFPKEGPSILRIQQVVRGDSAAYFCASSPSGAGVGEQYFGPGTRLTVT.

The chain combines TRBV28 with TRBJ2-5, with 8 nucleotides matching TRBD1. In germline, CDR1 is MDHEN, CDR2 SYDVKM. This CDR3 is built from 13 residues. V shed 7 bases, J shed 3 bases, and the junction held 4 bases outside the gene matches. CDR3 sequence (DNA): TGTGCCAGCAAAGCAGGGGGCAAAGAGACCCAGTACTTC. It translates to CASKAGGKETQYF.

This chain uses TRBV19 with TRBJ2-6; 7 bases are shared with TRBD1. The junction had 10 bases not matched to a gene; V was cut back by 5 bases and J by 3 bases. The length of the CDR3 is 17 residues. Germline CDR1 LNHDA, CDR2 SQIVND (reference sequence). CDR3 DNA sequence: TGTGCCAGTAGTGGTCGGAGACAGGGCGGTGGGGCCAACGTCCTGACTTTC. It encodes CASSGRRQGGGANVLTF. Using reference TRBV19 and TRBJ2-6 for the parts outside the CDR3, the full variable domain is DGGITQSPKYLFRKEGQNVTLSCEQNLNHDAMYWYRQDPGQGLRLIYYSQIVNDFQKGDIAEGYSVSREKKESFPLTVTSAQKNPTAFYLCASSGRRQGGGANVLTFGAGSRLTVL.

The chain recombines TRBV4-1 with TRBJ2-1; D uncertain. This CDR3 spans 16 amino acids. CDR1 MGHRA and CDR2 YSYEKL come from the germline V gene. The ends were cut back, 0 bases at V and 3 bases at J, with 12 bases in the middle. CDR3 protein: CASSQDVSPIYNEQFF. The DNA of the CDR3 is TGCGCCAGCAGCCAAGATGTCAGTCCAATCTACAATGAGCAGTTCTTC.

This chain uses TRBV29-1 with TRBJ1-4; D remains ambiguous. Germline CDR1 is SQVTM and CDR2 is ANQGSEA. Trimming cost V 0 bases and J 7 bases, with 12 bases left between them. The CDR3 spans 14 residues. CDR3 nucleotide sequence: TGCAGCGTTGAAGAGGAGTGGAACGGTGAAAAACTGTTTTTT. Protein product: CSVEEEWNGEKLFF.

The chain couples TRBV5-1 to TRBJ2-7, with D possibly TRBD2 on 8 matching bases. CDR1 and CDR2 from the germline V gene are SGHRS and YFSETQ. This CDR3 has 14 amino acids. V shed 4 bases and J shed 4 bases, with 15 bases lying between them. The CDR3 sequence is CASSREGQLYEQYF. In nucleotides, the CDR3 is TGCGCCAGCAGCCGGGAGGGACAGCTATACGAGCAGTACTTC.

This clone was recorded only once. The V and J genes are TRBV19 and TRBJ2-4; 10 bases match TRBD2. The CDR3 is made up of 17 amino acids. V was clipped by 2 bases and J by 1 base; unmatched bases: 5. Germline V lookup: CDR1 LNHDA, CDR2 SQIVND (reference sequence). Here the CDR3 reads CASSILSGGRAKNIQYF. The CDR3 DNA follows: TGTGCCAGTAGTATACTTAGCGGGGGGCGGGCCAAAAACATTCAGTACTTC.

This chain joins TRBV5-4 and TRBJ1-6; TRBD1 agrees at 10 bases. Trimming took 5 bases from V and 9 from J; bases not matched to a gene: 2. Germline assignment: CDR1 SGHNT and CDR2 YYREEE (reference sequence). The CDR3 contains 13 residues. The CDR3 bases are TGTGCCAGCAGTCGGGACAGGGGTTCACCCCTCCACTTT. Protein sequence: CASSRDRGSPLHF. The full variable domain, with the rest looked up from reference TRBV5-4 and TRBJ1-6, is ETGVTQSPTHLIKTRGQQVTLRCSSQSGHNTVSWYQQALGQGPQFIFQYYREEENGRGNFPPRFSGLQFPNYSSELNVNALELDDSALYLCASSRDRGSPLHFGNGTRLTVT.

CDR3 protein: CASRDGLAGGGSAKNIQYF. In nucleotides, the CDR3 is TGTGCCAGCAGAGACGGACTAGCGGGAGGTGGTTCCGCCAAAAACATTCAGTACTTC. J is TRBJ2-4 and V is TRBV28, with 14 bases fitting TRBD2. CDR3 length equals 19 residues. The V gene's germline CDR1 is MDHEN and CDR2 SYDVKM. V lost 6 bases and J lost 1; bases outside the gene matches: 11.

The V gene is TRBV11-2, the J gene TRBJ1-5; D is undetermined. Germline V gene sequence: CDR1 SGHAT, CDR2 FQNNGV. V was pared by 2 bases and J by 0 bases, with 14 bases between. This CDR3 spans 17 amino acids. For the CDR3, the DNA is TGTGCCAGCAGCTTACCCCGACCGGAGAATAGCAATCAGCCCCAGCATTTT. Translating it yields CASSLPRPENSNQPQHF.

This clone showed up just once. The chain employs TRBV5-8 and TRBJ2-7; TRBD1 is a possible D gene (7 bases). The V end was cut by 0 bases, the J end by 1 base, with 17 bases between. In germline, CDR1 is SGHTS, CDR2 YDEGEE. The CDR3 loop spans 17 amino acids. The CDR3 reads CASSLVGRDSQSYEQYF. Written as DNA, the CDR3 is TGTGCCAGCAGCTTGGTTGGGCGGGACAGTCAGTCCTACGAGCAGTACTTC.

This clone was found once. This sequence joins TRBV4-2 and TRBJ2-3; 7 nucleotides agree with TRBD2. The CDR3 spans 17 residues. CDR1 and CDR2 from the germline V gene are LGHNA and YNFKEQ. V lost 0 bases and J lost 1; bases outside the gene matches: 7. CDR3 loop: CASSQEFGGSRTDTQYF. CDR3 nucleotide sequence: TGTGCCAGCAGCCAAGAATTCGGGGGGAGCCGCACAGATACGCAGTATTTT.